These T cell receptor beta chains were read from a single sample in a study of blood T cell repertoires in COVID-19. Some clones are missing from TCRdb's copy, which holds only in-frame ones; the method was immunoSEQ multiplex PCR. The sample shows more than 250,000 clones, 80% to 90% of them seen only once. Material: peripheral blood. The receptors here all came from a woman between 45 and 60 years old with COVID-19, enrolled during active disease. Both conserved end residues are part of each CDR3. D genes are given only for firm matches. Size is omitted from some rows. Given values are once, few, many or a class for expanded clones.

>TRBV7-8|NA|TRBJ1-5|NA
TGTGCCAGCAGCCTAGGACAGAGGATGGCCAATCAGCCCCAGCATTTT
CASSLGQRMANQPQHF
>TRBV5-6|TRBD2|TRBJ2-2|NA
TGTGCCAGCAGCTTGAGTTGGACTAGCGGGAGAAAGGCCGGGGAGCTGTTTTTT
CASSLSWTSGRKAGELFF
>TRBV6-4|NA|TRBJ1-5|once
TGTGCCAGCAGTGACGGTCGGAGGGATGCTCAGCCCCAGCATTTT
CASSDGRRDAQPQHF
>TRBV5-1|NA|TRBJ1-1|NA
TGCGCCAGCAGCTCTTCGGCAGGTTTAAAGAACACTGAAGCTTTCTTT
CASSSSAGLKNTEAFF
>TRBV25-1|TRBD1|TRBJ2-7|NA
TGTGCCAGCAGTGGGCAGTTGGGGACAGTCTCCTACGAGCAGTACTTC
CASSGQLGTVSYEQYF
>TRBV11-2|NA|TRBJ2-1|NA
TGTGCCAGCAGCTATGACCCCATAGGGGCTTACAATGAGCAGTTCTTC
CASSYDPIGAYNEQFF
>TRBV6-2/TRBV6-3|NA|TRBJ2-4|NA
TGTGCCAGCAGTTCAACAAAGGAGGGGGCCGTATATGGAGCCAAAAACATTCAGTACTTC
CASSSTKEGAVYGAKNIQYF
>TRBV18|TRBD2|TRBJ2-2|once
TGTGCCAGCTCACCACTCCCGAGGACTAGCGGGAGGGAGGCCGGGGAGCTGTTTTTT
CASSPLPRTSGREAGELFF
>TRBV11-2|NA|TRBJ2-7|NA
TGTGCCAGCAGCTTACTCGTGGGGGGCTCCTACGAGCAGTACTTC
CASSLLVGGSYEQYF
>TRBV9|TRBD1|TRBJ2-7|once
TGTGCCAGCAGCGCTAGGGGACAGATCTACGAGCAGTACTTC
CASSARGQIYEQYF
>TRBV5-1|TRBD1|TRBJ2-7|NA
TGCGCCAGCAGCTGGACAGGAGTGAGCTCCTACGAGCAGTACTTC
CASSWTGVSSYEQYF
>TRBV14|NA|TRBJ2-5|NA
TGTGCCAGCAGCCGGGGGGGCTCCGCAAAAGAGACCCAGTACTTC
CASSRGGSAKETQYF
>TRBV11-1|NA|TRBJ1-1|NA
TGTGCCAGCAGCTTAGCGCCCTACAGGGATCAAAACACTGAAGCTTTCTTT
CASSLAPYRDQNTEAFF
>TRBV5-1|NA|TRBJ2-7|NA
TGCGCCAACAAGCGAGAGGGACTCGCAAAATTCGACTACGAGCAGTACTTC
CANKREGLAKFDYEQYF
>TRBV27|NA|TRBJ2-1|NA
TGTGCCAGCAGTTTGTCTAGACTCCGGGATGAGCAGTTCTTC
CASSLSRLRDEQFF
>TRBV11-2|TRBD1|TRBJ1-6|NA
TGTGCCAGCAGCTTAGGGACAGGGTATTCACCCCTCCACTTT
CASSLGTGYSPLHF
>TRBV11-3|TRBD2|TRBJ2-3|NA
TGTGCCAGCAGCCTACGGCGGGGGAATAGTGGGATAAGCACAGATACGCAGTATTTT
CASSLRRGNSGISTDTQYF
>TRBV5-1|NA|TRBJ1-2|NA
TGCGCCAGCAGCTTCCTCAGCTCGGGGGGTGGCTACACCTTC
CASSFLSSGGGYTF
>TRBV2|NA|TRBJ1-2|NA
TGTGCCAGCAGTGTTGGTACAGTATCTAACTATGGCTACACCTTC
CASSVGTVSNYGYTF
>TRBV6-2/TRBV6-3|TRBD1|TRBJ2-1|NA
TGTGCCAGCAGTTCAACCGGGACAGTCAATGAGCAGTTCTTC
CASSSTGTVNEQFF
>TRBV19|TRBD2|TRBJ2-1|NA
TGTGCCAGTAGTATAGCGGGAGGGCCCTCAAATGAGCAGTTCTTC
CASSIAGGPSNEQFF
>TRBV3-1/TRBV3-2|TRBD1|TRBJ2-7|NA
TGTGCCAGCAGCCAAGATCAGGGGGTCTACGAGCAGTACTTC
CASSQDQGVYEQYF
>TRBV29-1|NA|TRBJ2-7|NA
TGCAGCGTTGTTGGCAGTACCTACGAGCAGTACTTC
CSVVGSTYEQYF
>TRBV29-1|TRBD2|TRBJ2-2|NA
TGCAGCGTAATCCGGGACAGCGATGGACTAGCGGTTGGCGGGGAGCTGTTTTTT
CSVIRDSDGLAVGGELFF
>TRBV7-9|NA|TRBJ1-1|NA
TGTGCCAGCAGCTTTCAGGGAGGCACTGAAGCTTTCTTT
CASSFQGGTEAFF
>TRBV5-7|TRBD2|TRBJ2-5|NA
TGTGCCAGCAGCTTGTTTGGGTCTAGCGGGAGTTCGAAGGAGACCCAGTACTTC
CASSLFGSSGSSKETQYF
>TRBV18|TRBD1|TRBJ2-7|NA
TGTGCCAGCTCACCACCCGGGACAGGCAACGAGCAGTACTTC
CASSPPGTGNEQYF
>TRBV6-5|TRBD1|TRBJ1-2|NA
TGTGCCAGCAGTAAGACAGGGGGTGATGGCTACACCTTC
CASSKTGGDGYTF
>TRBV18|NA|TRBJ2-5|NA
TGTGCCAGCTCACTCCGAGGGGAGACCCAGTACTTC
CASSLRGETQYF
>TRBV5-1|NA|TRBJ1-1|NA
TGCGCCAGCAGCTTGGGGGAGCAGGGGAGGGACACTGAAGCTTTCTTT
CASSLGEQGRDTEAFF
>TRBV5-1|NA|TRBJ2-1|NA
TGCGCCAGCAGCCCCCCCCTTTGGCACCGGGGAGTGAGGTCTTACAATGAGCAGTTCTTC
CASSPPLWHRGVRSYNEQFF
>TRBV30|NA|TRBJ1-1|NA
TGTGCCTGGAACAGGGTGACTGAAGCTTTCTTT
CAWNRVTEAFF
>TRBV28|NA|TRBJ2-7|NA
TGTGCCAGCAGTCTACCCTACGAGCAGTACTTC
CASSLPYEQYF
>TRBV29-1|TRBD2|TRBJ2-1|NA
TGCAGCGTTGAACTAGGGCAGGGTCTAGCGGGAGGGCCAGTCGATGAGCAGTTCTTC
CSVELGQGLAGGPVDEQFF
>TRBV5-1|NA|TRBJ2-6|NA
TGCGCCAGCAGCTTGGAGCTGAGCTCTGGGGCCAACGTCCTGACTTTC
CASSLELSSGANVLTF
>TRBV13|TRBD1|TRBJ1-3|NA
TGTGCCAGCAGCTTCGACAGGGGCGCCTCTGGAAACACCATATATTTT
CASSFDRGASGNTIYF
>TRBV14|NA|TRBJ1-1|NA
TGTGCCAGCAGCCAAGAGAGGGAAGCGAACACTGAAGCTTTCTTT
CASSQEREANTEAFF
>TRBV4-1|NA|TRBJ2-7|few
TGCGCCAGCAGCCAAATTATCGGGAGCTCCTACGAGCAGTACTTC
CASSQIIGSSYEQYF
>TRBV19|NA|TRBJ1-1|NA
TGTGCCAGTAGTGTGACAGGTCCGAATGAAGCTTTCTTT
CASSVTGPNEAFF
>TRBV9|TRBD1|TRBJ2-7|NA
TGTGCCAGCAGCGTAGCTCTGGGACAGGCCTACGAGCAGTACTTC
CASSVALGQAYEQYF
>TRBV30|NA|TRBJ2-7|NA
TGTGCCTGGAGCGGGGACTTGGTCGACGAGCAGTACTTC
CAWSGDLVDEQYF
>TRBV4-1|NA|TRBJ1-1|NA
TGCGCCAGCAGCCAACCTGGACAGTTGAACACTGAAGCTTTCTTT
CASSQPGQLNTEAFF
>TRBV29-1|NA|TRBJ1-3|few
TGCAGCGTTGAATTACGGGAGTACGAATATTTT
CSVELREYEYF
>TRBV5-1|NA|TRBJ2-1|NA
TGCGCCAGCAGCCTACCCGGGATCAGGAATGAGCAGTTCTTC
CASSLPGIRNEQFF
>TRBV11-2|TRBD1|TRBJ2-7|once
TGTGCCAGCAGCTCAATGGTAGGGACAGGGGACTACGAGCAGTACTTC
CASSSMVGTGDYEQYF
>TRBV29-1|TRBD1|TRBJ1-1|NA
TGCAGCGTTCCGGGCCGACAGGGTGGCACTGAAGCTTTCTTT
CSVPGRQGGTEAFF
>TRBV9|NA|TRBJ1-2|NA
TGTGCCAGCAGCGGGAACAGGGACCTCTTGGCGGGCTACACCTTC
CASSGNRDLLAGYTF
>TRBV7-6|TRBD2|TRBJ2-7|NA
TGTGCCAGCAGCTCACTAGCGGGAGTCATCTACGAGCAGTACTTC
CASSSLAGVIYEQYF
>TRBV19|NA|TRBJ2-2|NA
TGTGCCAGTAGTATGCTTTGGACAGCTAACACCGGGGAGCTGTTTTTT
CASSMLWTANTGELFF
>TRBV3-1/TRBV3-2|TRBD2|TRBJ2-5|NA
TGTGCCAGCAGCCAAGATTTGGGGGGGGAGACCCAGTACTTC
CASSQDLGGETQYF
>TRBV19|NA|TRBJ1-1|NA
TGTGCCAGTAGCCCTATAGCCCCAACTCACACTGAAGCTTTCTTT
CASSPIAPTHTEAFF
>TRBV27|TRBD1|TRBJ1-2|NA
TGTGCCAGCAGTTTATACGAATCCGGGACAGGGCGCATCTATGGCTACACCTTC
CASSLYESGTGRIYGYTF
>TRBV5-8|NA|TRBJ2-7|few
TGTGCCAGCAGCCCACGACGACAGGCCTACGAGCAGTACTTC
CASSPRRQAYEQYF
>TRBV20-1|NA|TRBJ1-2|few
TGCAGTGCTGCCGCCGGGGGCTACACCTTC
CSAAAGGYTF
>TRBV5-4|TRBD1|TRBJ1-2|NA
TGTGCCAGCAGCTTGGGGGGACAGGGGAAGGGCTACACCTTC
CASSLGGQGKGYTF
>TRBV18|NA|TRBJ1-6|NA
TGTGCCAGCTCACCTTTGGGCTCGAATTCACCCCTCCACTTT
CASSPLGSNSPLHF
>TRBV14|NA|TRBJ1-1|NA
TGTGCCAGCAGCCAAGGTGGTGGCAGGTTGACCACTGAAGCTTTCTTT
CASSQGGGRLTTEAFF
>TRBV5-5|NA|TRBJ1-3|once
TGTGCCAGCAGCTTACGCAGGGGCGCAAACACCATATATTTT
CASSLRRGANTIYF